The entry below gives a single T cell receptor beta chain sequence along with its context. The sample is drawn from a study of cytomegalovirus exposure and HLA in healthy donors. Amplification used 60 Vbeta primers and 13 Jbeta primers. Generated by immunoSEQ multiplex PCR, the TCRdb table keeps only in-frame clones and is missing some. The sample lists 200,000 or so clones; around 83% were seen once. Input material: PBMCs. The sequence came from a girl aged 5-17 years in good health and CMV-seronegative.

The DNA of the CDR3 is TGTGCCAGCTCAGCGGGACAGGGGATGTTATACGAGCAGTACTTC. Its protein is CASSAGQGMLYEQYF. The rearrangement links TRBV18 to TRBJ2-5; 10 bases match TRBD1. The end of the DNA aligns better with TRBJ2-7, so the J call may be wrong. The CDR3 is made up of 15 amino acids. Germline lookup yields CDR1 KGHSH and CDR2 LQKENI.